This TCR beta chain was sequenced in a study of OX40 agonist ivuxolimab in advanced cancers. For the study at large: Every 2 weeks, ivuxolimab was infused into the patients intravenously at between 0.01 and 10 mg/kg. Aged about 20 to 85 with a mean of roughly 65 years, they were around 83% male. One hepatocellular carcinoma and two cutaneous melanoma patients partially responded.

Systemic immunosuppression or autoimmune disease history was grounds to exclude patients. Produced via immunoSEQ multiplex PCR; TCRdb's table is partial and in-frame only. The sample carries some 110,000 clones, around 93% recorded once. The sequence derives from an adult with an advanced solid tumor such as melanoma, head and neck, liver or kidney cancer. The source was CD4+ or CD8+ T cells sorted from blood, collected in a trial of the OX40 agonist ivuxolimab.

CDR3 in amino acids: CASSLIAGRANYGYTF. CDR3 nucleotides: TGTGCCAGCAGTTTAATCGCAGGGCGAGCAAACTATGGCTACACCTTC. The V and J genes are TRBV28 and TRBJ1-2; tentative D call: TRBD1 (5 bases). V gave up 2 bases and J gave up 2 bases, with 15 bases separating them. CDR3 length: 16 amino acids. Germline lookup yields CDR1 MDHEN and CDR2 SYDVKM.